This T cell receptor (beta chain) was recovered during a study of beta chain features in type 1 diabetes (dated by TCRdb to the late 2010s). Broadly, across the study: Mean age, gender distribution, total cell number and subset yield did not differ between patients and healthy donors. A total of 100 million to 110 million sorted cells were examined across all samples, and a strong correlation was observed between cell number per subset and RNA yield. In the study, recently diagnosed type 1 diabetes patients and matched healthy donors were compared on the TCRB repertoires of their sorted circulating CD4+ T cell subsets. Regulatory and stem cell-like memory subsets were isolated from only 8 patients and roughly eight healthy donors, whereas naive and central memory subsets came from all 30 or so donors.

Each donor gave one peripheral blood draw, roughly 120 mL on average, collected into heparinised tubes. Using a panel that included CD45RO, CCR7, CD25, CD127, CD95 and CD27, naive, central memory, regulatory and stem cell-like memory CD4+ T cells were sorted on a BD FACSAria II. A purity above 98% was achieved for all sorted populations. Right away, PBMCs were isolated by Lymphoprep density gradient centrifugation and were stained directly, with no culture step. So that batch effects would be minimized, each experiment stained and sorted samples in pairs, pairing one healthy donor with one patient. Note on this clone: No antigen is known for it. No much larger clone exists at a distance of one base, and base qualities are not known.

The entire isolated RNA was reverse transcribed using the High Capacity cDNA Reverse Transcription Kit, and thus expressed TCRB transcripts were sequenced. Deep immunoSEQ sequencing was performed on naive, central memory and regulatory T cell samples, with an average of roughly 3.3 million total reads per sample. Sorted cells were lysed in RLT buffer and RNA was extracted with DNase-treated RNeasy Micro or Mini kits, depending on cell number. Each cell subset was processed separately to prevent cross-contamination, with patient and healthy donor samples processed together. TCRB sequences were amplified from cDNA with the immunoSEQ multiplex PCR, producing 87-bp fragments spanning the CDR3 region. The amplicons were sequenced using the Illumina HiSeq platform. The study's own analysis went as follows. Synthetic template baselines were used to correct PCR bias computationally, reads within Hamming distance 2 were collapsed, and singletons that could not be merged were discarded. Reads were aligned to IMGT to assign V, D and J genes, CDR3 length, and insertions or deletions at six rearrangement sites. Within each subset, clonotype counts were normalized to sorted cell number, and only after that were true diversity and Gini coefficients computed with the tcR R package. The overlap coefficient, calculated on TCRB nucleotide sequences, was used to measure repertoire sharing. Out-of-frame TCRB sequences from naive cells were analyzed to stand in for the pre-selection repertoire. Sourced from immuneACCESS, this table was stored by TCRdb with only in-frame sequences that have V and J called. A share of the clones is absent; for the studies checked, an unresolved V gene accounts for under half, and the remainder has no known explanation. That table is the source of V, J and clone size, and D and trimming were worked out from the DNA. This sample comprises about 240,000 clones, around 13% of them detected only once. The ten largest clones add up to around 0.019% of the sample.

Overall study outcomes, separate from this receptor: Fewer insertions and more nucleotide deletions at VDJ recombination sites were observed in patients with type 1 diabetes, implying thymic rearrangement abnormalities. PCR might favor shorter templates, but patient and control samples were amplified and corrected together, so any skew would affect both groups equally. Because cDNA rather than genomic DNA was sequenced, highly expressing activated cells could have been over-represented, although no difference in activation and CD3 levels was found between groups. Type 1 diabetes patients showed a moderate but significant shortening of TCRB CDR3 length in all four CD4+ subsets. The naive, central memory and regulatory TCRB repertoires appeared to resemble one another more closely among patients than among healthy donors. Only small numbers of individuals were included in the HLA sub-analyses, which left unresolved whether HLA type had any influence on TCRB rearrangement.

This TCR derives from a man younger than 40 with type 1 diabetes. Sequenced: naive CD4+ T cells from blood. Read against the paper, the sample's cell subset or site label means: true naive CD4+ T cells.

The sequenced DNA is TGTGCCAGCAGTCGCTATGGTAGGGGGCGGCAAGAGACCCAGTACTTC. The encoded protein is CASSRYGRGRQETQYF. Recombination linked TRBV5-4 to TRBJ2-5; 7 middle bases align to TRBD1. Trimming removed 5 bases from V and 2 bases from J; the gene matches leave 12 bases unexplained. The CDR3 contains 16 residues, cysteine and phenylalanine counted. The entry retains the CDR3 DNA only, 48 bases that are in frame from base 1. CDR1 and CDR2 (SGHNT, YYREEE) derive from the germline V gene (reference sequence).